This T cell receptor (beta chain) was captured in a study of T cell responses to AZD1222 COVID-19 vaccine. Study-wide results and caveats: Researchers report vaccine-associated CD4 TCRs spanning spike, with dominance at 160-218 and 743-854.

This table comes from immunoSEQ multiplex PCR, and its TCRdb copy is limited to in-frame clones, with some not included. In the table there are about 150,000 clones, 85% to 95% of which are singletons. Germline V gene data show CDR1 as SGHTA and CDR2 as FQGNSA. The CDR3 has 15 amino acids. V shed 2 bases, J shed 5 bases, and the junction held 5 bases outside the gene matches. Notes on this clone: Its antigen remains unknown.

The source is an adult in good health. The rearrangement uses TRBV7-2 and TRBJ2-5; TRBD2 matches at 10 bases. The sequenced sample was peripheral blood, obtained on day 0 of AZD1222 vaccination. Here the CDR3 reads CASSLQAGGPETQYF. The DNA of the CDR3 is TGTGCCAGCAGCTTACAAGCGGGGGGGCCGGAGACCCAGTACTTC.